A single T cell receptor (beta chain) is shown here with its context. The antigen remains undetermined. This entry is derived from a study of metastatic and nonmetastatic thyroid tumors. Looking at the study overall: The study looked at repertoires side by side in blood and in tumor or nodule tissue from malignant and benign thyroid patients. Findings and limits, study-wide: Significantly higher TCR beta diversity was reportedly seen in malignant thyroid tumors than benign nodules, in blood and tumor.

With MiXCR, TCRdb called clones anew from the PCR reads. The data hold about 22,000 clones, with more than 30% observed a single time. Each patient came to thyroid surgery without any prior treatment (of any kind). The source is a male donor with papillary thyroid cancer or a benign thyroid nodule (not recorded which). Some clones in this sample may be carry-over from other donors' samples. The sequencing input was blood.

The CDR3 protein is CSATPRRELFF. CDR3 nucleotides: TGCAGTGCCACCCCGCGCCGGGAGCTGTTTTTT. The chain combines TRBV20-1 with TRBJ2-2, with unresolved D. Trimming removed 6 bases at V and 9 bases at J, with 11 bases between. Germline CDR1 is DFQATT and CDR2 is SNEGSKA (reference sequence). The CDR3 runs 11 residues.